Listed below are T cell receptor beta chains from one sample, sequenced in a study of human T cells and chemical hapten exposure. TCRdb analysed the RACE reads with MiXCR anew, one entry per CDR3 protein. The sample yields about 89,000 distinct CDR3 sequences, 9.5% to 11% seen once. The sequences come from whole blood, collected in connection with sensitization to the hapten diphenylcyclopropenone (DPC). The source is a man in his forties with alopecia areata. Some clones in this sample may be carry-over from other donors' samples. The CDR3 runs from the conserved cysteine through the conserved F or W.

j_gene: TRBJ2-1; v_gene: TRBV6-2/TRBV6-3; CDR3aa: CASSYSSSGDPQFF
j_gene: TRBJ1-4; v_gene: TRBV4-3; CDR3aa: CASSQDPLDREELFF
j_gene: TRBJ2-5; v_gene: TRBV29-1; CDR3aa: CSVETTGIETQYF
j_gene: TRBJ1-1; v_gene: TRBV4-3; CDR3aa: CASSHDGLEAFF
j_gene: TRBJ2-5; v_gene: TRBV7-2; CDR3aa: CASSITGGGFGETQYF
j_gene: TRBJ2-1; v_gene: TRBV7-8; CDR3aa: CASSLRPRESSYNEQFF
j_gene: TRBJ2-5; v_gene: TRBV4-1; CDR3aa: CASSPPGETQYF
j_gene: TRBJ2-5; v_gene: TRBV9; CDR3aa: CASSPHTDPVPYGAQYF
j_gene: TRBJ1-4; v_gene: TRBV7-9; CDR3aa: CASSLFLRGNEKLFF
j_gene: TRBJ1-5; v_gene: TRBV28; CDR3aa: CAARTGSAGNQPQHF
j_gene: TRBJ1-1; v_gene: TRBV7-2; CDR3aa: CASSRVVGGRTEAFF
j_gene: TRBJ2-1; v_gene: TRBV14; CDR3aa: CASSQDPGGEQFF
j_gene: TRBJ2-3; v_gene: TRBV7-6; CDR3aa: CASSLARGADTQYF
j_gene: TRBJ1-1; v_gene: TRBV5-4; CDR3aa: CASSPRMEGTEAFF
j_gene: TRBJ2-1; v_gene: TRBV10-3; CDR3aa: CAISEASGSGNNEQFF
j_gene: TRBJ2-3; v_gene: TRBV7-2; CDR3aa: CASRHGQGLRSTDTQYF
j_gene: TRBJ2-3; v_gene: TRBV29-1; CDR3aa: CSVDHILGGDTQYF
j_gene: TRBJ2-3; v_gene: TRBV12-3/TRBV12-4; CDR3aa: CASRLGLARTTDTQYF